The 8 T cell receptor beta chains presented below share a single source sample, sequenced in a study of blood T cell repertoires in COVID-19. Some clones are missing from TCRdb's copy, which holds only in-frame ones; the method was immunoSEQ multiplex PCR. This table holds about 160,000 clones, 84% found once. The source material was PBMCs or T cells enriched from blood (not recorded which). The receptors were sampled from a woman aged 45-65 years who had recovered from COVID-19.

This chain links TRBV9 with TRBJ2-7, with D maybe TRBD2 (5 bases). This CDR3 has 14 residues. Germline CDR1 reads SGDLS; CDR2 reads YYNGEE. V dropped 2 bases and J dropped 3 bases, with 12 bases sitting between them. Written as DNA, the CDR3 is TGTGCCAGCAGCGTCGCCGACGGGGACTACGAGCAGTACTTC. Translating gives CASSVADGDYEQYF.

The V gene is TRBV6-2 or TRBV6-3, the J gene TRBJ2-4; perhaps TRBD1 as D (5 bases). Germline V gene data show CDR1 as MNHEY and CDR2 as SVGEGT. The length of the CDR3 is 16 residues. The V end was cut by 4 bases, the J end by 4 bases, with 17 bases between. The CDR3 region is CASSSTFKTGKNIQYF. DNA for the CDR3: TGTGCCAGCAGTTCTACTTTCAAAACAGGAAAAAACATTCAGTACTTC.

The gene calls are TRBV12-3 or TRBV12-4 and TRBJ1-2; D not certain. This CDR3 has 13 residues. V lost 7 bases to trimming and J lost 8 bases, with 17 bases between them. CDR3 region: CASTKAALMGYTF. The CDR3 DNA sequence: TGTGCCAGCACCAAAGCGGCCCTCATGGGCTACACCTTC.

The V gene is TRBV7-2, the J gene TRBJ2-2, with a weak D call TRBD2 (5 bases). V was pared by 5 bases and J by 5 bases, with 15 bases between. The CDR3 contains 15 residues. CDR1 and CDR2 (germline): SGHTA, FQGNSA. CDR3 bases: TGTGCCAGCAGCCCCCGGTGGGGAGAAACCGGGGAGCTGTTTTTT. Translating it yields CASSPRWGETGELFF.

This chain joins TRBV3-1 (or the pseudogene TRBV3-2) and TRBJ2-5, with 7 nucleotides matching TRBD1. Germline trimming cut 4 bases from V and 7 bases from J; bases unmatched to any gene: 6. Germline-derived CDR1 and CDR2 are LGHDT and YNNKEL (reference sequence). The CDR3 loop spans 13 amino acids. The CDR3 protein is CASSRLGQPTQYF. The DNA for the CDR3 is TGTGCCAGCAGCCGACTGGGACAGCCGACCCAGTACTTC.

This clone was observed a handful of times. The chain couples TRBV11-3 to TRBJ2-1; the D gene is possibly TRBD2 (6 bases). The germline V and J ends were trimmed by 1 base and 4 bases, with 11 bases remaining between them. The CDR3 runs 15 residues. Germline values: CDR1 SGHNT, CDR2 YENEEA. This CDR3 is CASSLGSGIYNEQFF. CDR3 nucleotides: TGTGCCAGCAGCTTAGGTAGCGGTATTTACAATGAGCAGTTCTTC.

A word on this clone: Other nucleotide sequences from this sample produce the same CDR3. The chain couples TRBV18 to TRBJ1-1, with a tentative D call TRBD1 (5 bases). From germline, CDR1 is KGHSH and CDR2 LQKENI. CDR3 length equals 13 residues. Deletions cut 2 bases from V and 3 bases from J, with 7 bases between. Written as DNA, the CDR3 is TGTGCCAGCTCACCAAGCAGGGACACTGAAGCTTTCTTT. The encoded protein is CASSPSRDTEAFF.

The chain employs TRBV7-2 and TRBJ1-2; D call uncertain. The CDR3 loop spans 13 amino acids. The germline gives CDR1 SGHTA, CDR2 FQGNSA. Between the trimmed V and J ends, which lost 0 bases and 8 bases, there was a span of 10 bases. The CDR3 nucleotides read TGTGCCAGCAGCTTAGCGGGAGGGAACGGCTACACCTTC. Translating it yields CASSLAGGNGYTF.